This T cell receptor (beta chain) was retrieved from a study of blood T cell repertoires in COVID-19. Study at large: There were acute and convalescent COVID-19 samples, and they came from the United States, Italy and Spain. Sample material is recorded as cDNA or gDNA derived from T cells, B-cell-depleted T cells, or PBMCs.

In the original workflow: Reference gene primer amplification yielded estimated nucleated cell counts. Here immunoSEQ multiplex PCR was the method, and the copy in TCRdb shows in-frame clones only, minus some. From that table come the V and J calls and clone size; the DNA was used to work out D and trimming. The sample lists about 160,000 clones; under 90% were seen once. Per germline, CDR1 SGHVS and CDR2 FQNEAQ. J was trimmed by 6 bases and V by 2 bases; bases with no gene match: 3. The CDR3 runs to 13 residues. Cohort 3 recovered donors had two negative PCRs, clearance, or symptom resolution. The specimen sequenced was PBMCs or T cells enriched from blood (not recorded which). This receptor was obtained from a man in his sixties who had recovered from COVID-19. The chain recombines TRBV7-8 with TRBJ2-7; 8 nucleotides match TRBD1. The CDR3 nucleotides read TGTGCCAGCAGCTTAACGGACAGGGCCGAGCAGTACTTC. Its translation: CASSLTDRAEQYF.